Listed here is a single T cell receptor (beta chain). Noted time point: recipient sample about 28 days before transplant, after cytoreduction. Using immunoSEQ multiplex PCR, the repertoire was profiled, and TCRdb retains in-frame clones only, with some absent. Altogether about 36,000 clones are present, 90% to 95% being singletons, with the ten largest covering around 1.5%. The record originates from a study of T cell clonotyping in hematopoietic cell transplantation. The sequence came from a man aged 35-49 years with chronic myeloid leukemia. Some clones in this sample may be carry-over from other donors' samples. This specimen consisted of peripheral blood mononuclear cells, obtained before stem cell transplant.

CDR3 residues: CASSSEAAGEQYF. The DNA of the CDR3 is TGTGCCAGCAGCTCGGAGGCCGCGGGCGAGCAGTACTTC. The chain employs TRBV5-4 and TRBJ2-7; perhaps TRBD2 as D (5 bases). The CDR3 has 13 amino acids. With 3 bases removed from V and 6 bases from J, the gap between germline ends came to 13 bases. The germline V gene has CDR1 SGHNT and CDR2 YYREEE (reference sequence).